The clone carrying this TCR beta chain is a singleton in its sample. This entry is derived from a study of blood T cell repertoires in COVID-19. The overall study: COVID-19 samples from acute and convalescent phases originated in the United States, Italy and Spain.

The age range of participants was about 18 to 100 years, with residence in under 25 US areas. Clinical history as reported by participants underpinned cohort assignment. Original analysis: Amplifying reference gene primers gave estimates of nucleated cell counts. Sequencing was performed with immunoSEQ multiplex PCR; in TCRdb, only in-frame clones are kept and a portion is missing. That table supplies the V and J calls and clone size; D and trimming were determined from the DNA. The table shows around 200,000 clones, with approximately 75% occurring only once. Germline V gene lookup returns CDR1 SGHDT and CDR2 YYEEEE. V was clipped by 2 bases and J by 5 bases; unmatched bases: 7. This CDR3 is 15 amino acids long.

Source material: PBMCs or T cells enriched from blood (not recorded which). This receptor was identified in a man between 40 and 49 years old who had recovered from COVID-19. The chain couples TRBV5-6 to TRBJ2-5; 9 nucleotides align to TRBD2. In nucleotides, the CDR3 is TGTGCCAGCAGCTTAGGCGGGGGGGCTGAGGAGACCCAGTACTTC. Its translation is CASSLGGGAEETQYF.